The next 21 T cell receptor beta chains were all read from a single sample in a study of OX40 agonist ivuxolimab in advanced cancers. Assay used: immunoSEQ multiplex PCR; TCRdb lists only in-frame clones, some missing. Here the sample spans 65,000 to 95,000 clones, roughly 88% being singletons. The material was CD4+ or CD8+ T cells sorted from blood, obtained in a trial of the OX40 agonist ivuxolimab. These receptor sequences come from an adult with an advanced solid tumor such as melanoma, head and neck, liver or kidney cancer.

This chain links TRBV14 with TRBJ2-3; D may match TRBD1 or TRBD2 (5 bases each). Trimming left V 0 bases short and J 4 bases short, with 8 bases between. The CDR3 spans 14 residues. The germline gives CDR1 SGHDN, CDR2 FVKESK. Here the CDR3 DNA reads TGTGCCAGCAGCCAAGATTTGGGGGCAGATACGCAGTATTTT. It encodes CASSQDLGADTQYF. The full variable domain, in which reference TRBV14 and TRBJ2-3 provide the parts outside the CDR3, is EAGVTQFPSHSVIEKGQTVTLRCDPISGHDNLYWYRRVMGKEIKFLLHFVKESKQDESGMPNNRFLAERTGGTYSTLKVQPAELEDSGVYFCASSQDLGADTQYFGPGTRLTVL.

The chain has TRBV20-1 and TRBJ2-5; D may be TRBD1 (6 bases). V was clipped by 3 bases and J by 13 bases, with 15 bases between them. CDR1 and CDR2 (germline): DFQATT, SNEGSKA (reference sequence). This CDR3 comprises 11 residues. CDR3 residues: CSARSQGMRYF. CDR3 in DNA: TGCAGTGCTAGGTCACAGGGTATGCGGTACTTC.

V gene TRBV30 combines with J gene TRBJ2-1; 7 bases align to TRBD1. V trimming: 2 bases; J trimming: 4 bases; junction bases outside the gene matches: 11. The CDR3 extends over 16 amino acids. The germline CDR1 and CDR2 sequences are GTSNPN and SVGIG (reference sequence). The CDR3 region is CAWSSNRGAVYNEQFF. The CDR3 DNA sequence: TGTGCCTGGAGTTCTAACAGGGGAGCGGTGTACAATGAGCAGTTCTTC. Based on the CDR3 plus reference TRBV30 and TRBJ2-1, the full variable domain is SQTIHQWPATLVQPVGSPLSLECTVEGTSNPNLYWYRQAAGRGLQLLFYSVGIGQISSEVPQNLSASRPQDRQFILSSKKLLLSDSGFYLCAWSSNRGAVYNEQFFGPGTRLTVL.

The chain couples TRBV11-2 to TRBJ2-6, with TRBD1 matching 8 bases. Germline lookup yields CDR1 SGHAT and CDR2 FQNNGV. V lost 5 bases to trimming and J lost 5 bases; unmatched junction nucleotides: 8. The CDR3 runs to 16 residues. CDR3 region: CASSQRQGQRANVLTF. The CDR3 coding sequence is TGTGCCAGCAGCCAGAGACAGGGGCAGAGGGCCAACGTCCTGACTTTC. Together with reference TRBV11-2 and TRBJ2-6, the CDR3 gives the full variable domain: EAGVAQSPRYKIIEKRQSVAFWCNPISGHATLYWYQQILGQGPKLLIQFQNNGVVDDSQLPKDRFSAERLKGVDSTLKIQPAKLEDSAVYLCASSQRQGQRANVLTFGAGSRLTVL.

V is TRBV5-1 and J is TRBJ2-1; D uncertain. Trimming shortened V by 2 bases and J by 0 bases, and 9 bases separated the two germline ends. This CDR3 has 15 amino acids. Germline V gene lookup returns CDR1 SGHRS and CDR2 YFSETQ. CDR3 sequence reads: CASSLGVSSYNEQFF. The DNA for the CDR3 is TGCGCCAGCAGCTTAGGAGTGAGCTCCTACAATGAGCAGTTCTTC.

This chain uses TRBV5-6 with TRBJ2-5, with TRBD2 matching over 11 bases. The CDR3 extends over 17 amino acids. Germline trimming cut 1 base from V and 1 base from J; bases unmatched to any gene: 6. CDR1 SGHDT and CDR2 YYEEEE come from the germline V gene. The DNA for the CDR3 is TGTGCCAGCAGCTTGAGGCTAGCGGGAGGCTTCCAAGAGACCCAGTACTTC. It specifies CASSLRLAGGFQETQYF.

This clone appeared once. J is TRBJ2-3 and V is TRBV4-3; perhaps TRBD1 as D (6 bases). V was cut by 4 bases and J by 6 bases, with 14 bases left in between. The CDR3 totals 14 residues. In germline, CDR1 is LGHNA, CDR2 YSLEER. For the CDR3, the DNA is TGCGCCAGCAGCCTTGTTCAGGGGCATGATACGCAGTATTTT. Translated: CASSLVQGHDTQYF.

This chain joins TRBV5-4 and TRBJ2-7; D is uncertain. The V gene's germline CDR1 is SGHNT and CDR2 YYREEE (reference sequence). Trimming cost V 2 bases and J 0 bases, with 6 bases left between them. The CDR3 totals 13 residues. This CDR3 is CASSFGGSYEQYF. The CDR3, as DNA: TGTGCCAGCAGCTTTGGCGGCTCCTACGAGCAGTACTTC.

The V call is TRBV6-1, the J call TRBJ2-2; TRBD2 matches at 10 bases. After removal of 4 bases from V and 7 bases from J, the junction contained 6 bases not matched to a gene. The CDR3 consists of 15 residues. CDR1 and CDR2 (germline): MNHNS, SASEGT. Here the CDR3 DNA reads TGTGCCAGCAGTGGGTTAGCGGGAGGCGGCGGGGAGCTGTTTTTT. Protein: CASSGLAGGGGELFF.

The genes are TRBV4-2 and TRBJ1-1; D unresolved. The ends were cut back, 4 bases at V and 1 base at J, with 10 bases in the middle. The germline gives CDR1 LGHNA, CDR2 YNFKEQ. The CDR3 is made up of 14 amino acids. CDR3: CASSREDKNTEAFF. The DNA for the CDR3 is TGTGCCAGCAGCCGAGAAGACAAGAACACTGAAGCTTTCTTT.

This clone was seen a single time. J is TRBJ1-5 and V is TRBV7-9; D remains unclear. The CDR3 is 12 residues long. V was shortened by 10 bases and J by 3 bases, with 10 bases between the two germline ends. The germline CDR1 and CDR2 sequences are SEHNR and FQNEAQ (reference sequence). CDR3 protein: CATTITNQPQHF. The DNA of the CDR3 is TGTGCCACCACAATTACCAATCAGCCCCAGCATTTT.

The chain joins TRBV6-5 to TRBJ1-5, with TRBD1 identical over 7 bases. From germline, CDR1 is MNHEY and CDR2 SVGAGI. The CDR3 loop spans 13 amino acids. V lost 6 bases, J lost 7 bases, and 6 bases stayed unmatched. The DNA for the CDR3 is TGTGCCAGCAGAGAGGACAGGACACAGCCCCAGCATTTT. Amino acid sequence: CASREDRTQPQHF.

This chain joins TRBV7-2 and TRBJ2-7, with D perhaps TRBD1 or TRBD2 (5 bases each). Germline V gene sequence: CDR1 SGHTA, CDR2 FQGNSA. The CDR3 runs 15 residues. With 1 base removed from V and 1 base from J, the gap between germline ends came to 11 bases. The CDR3 reads CASSLVAGRSYEQYF. The CDR3 coding sequence is TGTGCCAGCAGCTTAGTCGCAGGGAGATCCTACGAGCAGTACTTC.

The chain is built from TRBV7-3 and TRBJ2-1; 8 positions match TRBD2. From germline, CDR1 is SGHTA and CDR2 FQGTGA. The CDR3 has 14 residues. J lost 7 bases, V lost 5 bases, and 7 bases had no gene match. CDR3 coding DNA: TGTGCCAGCAGCCCCGGGACTAGGAGAAATGAGCAGTTCTTC. This translates into CASSPGTRRNEQFF.

Turning to this clone: Additional DNA sequences in this sample encode the identical CDR3. V usage is TRBV5-4 and J usage is TRBJ2-3, with D perhaps given as TRBD1 or TRBD2 (5 bases each). This CDR3 is built from 13 residues. V was pared by 4 bases and J by 0 bases, with 6 bases between. Germline-derived CDR1 and CDR2 are SGHNT and YYREEE (reference sequence). The DNA for the CDR3 is TGTGCCAGCAGCAGGGACAGCACAGATACGCAGTATTTT. This sequence encodes CASSRDSTDTQYF.

The chain links TRBV20-1 to TRBJ1-2; D call uncertain. V was cut by 6 bases and J by 2 bases, with 7 bases left in between. The CDR3 is 11 amino acids. In germline, CDR1 is DFQATT, CDR2 SNEGSKA (reference sequence). Here the CDR3 DNA reads TGCAGTGCCCCAGAGAACTATGGCTACACCTTC. Translation: CSAPENYGYTF.

In this sample, this clone turned up a few times. The gene calls are TRBV4-1 and TRBJ1-1; no clear D gene. Germline CDR1 is MGHRA and CDR2 is YSYEKL. This CDR3 spans 15 amino acids. Trimming pared 3 bases from V and 4 bases from J, leaving 15 bases between. Written as DNA, the CDR3 is TGCGCCAGCAGCCACATGGGGAGGAAGGGCACTGAAGCTTTCTTT. Translated: CASSHMGRKGTEAFF.

The J gene is TRBJ2-5, the V gene TRBV28; D is ambiguous. The V end lost 1 base, the J end lost 2 bases, and 17 bases lay between the germline ends. There are 17 residues in the CDR3. The germline V gene encodes CDR1 MDHEN and CDR2 SYDVKM. CDR3 protein: CASSLLLTLQKQETQYF. In DNA form, the CDR3 reads TGTGCCAGCAGTTTATTGCTTACTCTACAAAAGCAAGAGACCCAGTACTTC.

The CDR3 DNA follows: TGTGCCAGCAGCGTAGGGTTGACAGGACGCTCCTACGAGCAGTACTTC. It yields the protein CASSVGLTGRSYEQYF. The chain employs TRBV9 and TRBJ2-7; D possibly corresponds to TRBD1 (6 bases). The CDR3 sequence is 16 residues long. V lost 0 bases and J lost 0, with 13 bases in between. The germline V gene has CDR1 SGDLS and CDR2 YYNGEE.

This chain links TRBV27 with TRBJ2-5; D may be TRBD2 (6 bases). The CDR3 length is 15 residues. Germline CDR1 MNHEY, CDR2 SMNVEV (reference sequence). The ends were cut back, 3 bases at V and 6 bases at J, with 17 bases in the middle. The CDR3 sequence: CASSFSREWEQTQYF. The CDR3 region has the DNA TGTGCCAGCAGTTTCTCCCGGGAGTGGGAGCAGACCCAGTACTTC.

The rearrangement uses TRBV6-6 and TRBJ2-7; perhaps TRBD2 as D (5 bases). CDR3 size: 15 residues. The germline V gene has CDR1 MNHNY and CDR2 SVGAGI (reference sequence). Trimming stripped 2 bases from V and 2 bases from J, with 13 bases between. The CDR3 loop is CASSYRGSEAYEQYF. As DNA, the CDR3 is TGTGCCAGCAGTTACCGTGGGTCGGAGGCCTACGAGCAGTACTTC.